This TCR beta chain was sequenced during a study of TIL therapy for anti-PD-1-resistant metastatic lung cancer. The wider study: Median tumor mutation burden was roughly 1.5 mutations per megabase.

V was trimmed by 8 bases and J by 7 bases, leaving 18 bases between them. The germline gives CDR1 KGHSH, CDR2 LQKENI. This CDR3 contains 14 residues. As for time point: pre-treatment sample, taken before nivolumab and TIL therapy. The immunoSEQ assay was v3. Produced via immunoSEQ multiplex PCR; TCRdb's table is partial and in-frame only. The sample yields 50,000 to 65,000 clones, 75% to 90% seen once. The chain is built from TRBV18 and TRBJ2-1; D gene ambiguous. This TCR derives from a person aged 30 to 80 with non-small cell lung cancer. This specimen consisted of blood, obtained at baseline. This chain's CDR3 is CASRPASRPNEQFF. CDR3 in DNA: TGTGCCAGCCGCCCCGCCTCTCGGCCAAATGAGCAGTTCTTC.